The rows below give T cell receptor beta chains drawn from one sample of a study of blood T cell repertoires in COVID-19. Measured with immunoSEQ multiplex PCR; TCRdb has only the in-frame clones, and not every one. The sample carries roughly 250,000 clones, roughly 86% recorded once. Sequenced input: peripheral blood. Every receptor here comes from a man in his forties or fifties with acute or convalescent COVID-19. The CDR3 runs from the conserved cysteine through the conserved F or W. The D gene is left open where the match is weak. Not all rows give a size; the values are once, few, many and, for expanded clones, a class.

TRBJ1-3 | NA | NA | TRBV20-1 | CSASQGFGNTIYF | TGCAGTGCTAGTCAGGGATTCGGAAACACCATATATTTT
TRBJ2-2 | NA | NA | TRBV6-5 | CASSRVQGNTGELFF | TGTGCCAGCAGTCGGGTTCAGGGGAACACCGGGGAGCTGTTTTTT
TRBJ2-7 | NA | TRBD2 | TRBV6-6 | CASSPARTSSYEQYF | TGTGCCAGCAGCCCGGCCAGGACTAGCTCCTACGAGCAGTACTTC
TRBJ1-1 | NA | TRBD1 | TRBV5-1 | CASSLWTGMNTEAFF | TGCGCCAGCAGCCTATGGACAGGGATGAACACTGAAGCTTTCTTT
TRBJ1-2 | NA | NA | TRBV6-5 | CASSSYFAGSYGYTF | TGTGCCAGCAGTTCCTACTTTGCGGGAAGCTATGGCTACACCTTC
TRBJ2-3 | NA | TRBD1 | TRBV2 | CASSPGTGGMTDTQYF | TGTGCCAGCAGCCCCGGGACAGGGGGCATGACAGATACGCAGTATTTT
TRBJ2-1 | once | TRBD1 | TRBV6-1 | CASSESQGAYNEQFF | TGTGCCAGCAGTGAATCCCAGGGGGCATACAATGAGCAGTTCTTC
TRBJ2-1 | NA | TRBD2 | TRBV18 | CASSPTGTSGNNEQFF | TGTGCCAGCTCACCAACCGGGACTAGCGGAAACAATGAGCAGTTCTTC
TRBJ2-7 | NA | NA | TRBV10-2 | CASRGAYEQYF | TGCGCCAGCAGAGGGGCCTACGAGCAGTACTTC
TRBJ2-7 | NA | TRBD1 | TRBV9 | CASSPGGAVSSYEQYF | TGTGCCAGCAGCCCAGGGGGAGCCGTTAGCTCCTACGAGCAGTACTTC
TRBJ2-1 | NA | TRBD2 | TRBV30 | CAWSVGLAGRGDEQFF | TGTGCCTGGAGTGTAGGACTAGCGGGGCGAGGGGATGAGCAGTTCTTC
TRBJ1-4 | NA | NA | TRBV11-3 | CASSGQSGEKLFF | TGTGCCAGCAGCGGACAGTCTGGTGAAAAACTGTTTTTT
TRBJ2-3 | NA | TRBD2 | TRBV2 | CASRVAGSDTQYF | TGTGCCAGCAGGGTAGCGGGATCAGATACGCAGTATTTT
TRBJ1-1 | NA | NA | TRBV7-7 | CASRMYGGTNTEAFF | TGTGCTAGCCGCATGTACGGGGGGACGAACACTGAAGCTTTCTTT
TRBJ2-1 | NA | NA | TRBV6-5 | CASSVGAYNEQFF | TGTGCCAGCTCGGTAGGGGCCTACAATGAGCAGTTCTTC
TRBJ1-2 | few | NA | TRBV7-2 | CASSPVPRQYGYTF | TGTGCCAGCAGCCCCGTCCCACGACAATATGGCTACACCTTC
TRBJ1-1 | NA | NA | TRBV14 | CASSLYMNTEAFF | TGTGCCAGCAGTCTTTACATGAACACTGAAGCTTTCTTT
TRBJ1-6 | NA | NA | TRBV12-3/TRBV12-4 | CASSLRESPLHF | TGTGCCAGCAGTTTACGGGAGTCGCCCCTCCACTTT
TRBJ2-3 | NA | NA | TRBV4-2 | CASSQDQAEFTDTQYF | TGTGCCAGCAGCCAAGATCAAGCGGAGTTCACAGATACGCAGTATTTT
TRBJ2-5 | NA | NA | TRBV5-1 | CASSFQGEETQYF | TGCGCCAGCAGCTTCCAGGGTGAAGAGACCCAGTACTTC
TRBJ1-1 | once | TRBD1 | TRBV19 | CASSRQGGNTEAFF | TGTGCCAGTAGCCGACAGGGCGGGAACACTGAAGCTTTCTTT
TRBJ2-7 | NA | TRBD1 | TRBV28 | CASSLNHRQGRVGVYEQYF | TGTGCCAGCAGCCTGAACCACCGACAGGGACGGGTTGGTGTCTACGAGCAGTACTTC
TRBJ1-3 | NA | NA | TRBV6-5 | CASTQGNTIYF | TGTGCCAGCACACAAGGAAACACCATATATTTT
TRBJ1-1 | NA | TRBD1 | TRBV11-2 | CASSLGTGTENTEAFF | TGTGCCAGCAGCTTAGGAACCGGGACAGAGAACACTGAAGCTTTCTTT
TRBJ2-7 | NA | NA | TRBV5-4 | CASSLPGLLYEQYF | TGTGCCAGCAGCTTGCCGGGATTACTCTACGAGCAGTACTTC
TRBJ1-2 | NA | NA | TRBV9 | CASTNGGTTNYGYTF | TGTGCCAGCACCAATGGCGGAACCACTAACTATGGCTACACCTTC
TRBJ2-3 | NA | NA | TRBV24-1 | CATSDLIEDTQYF | TGTGCCACCAGTGACCTCATTGAGGATACGCAGTATTTT
TRBJ1-2 | NA | NA | TRBV9 | CASSAGHKLNYGYTF | TGTGCCAGCAGCGCGGGACACAAACTTAACTATGGCTACACCTTC
TRBJ1-1 | NA | NA | TRBV5-1 | CASSLGGNTEAFF | TGCGCCAGCAGCTTGGGAGGGAACACTGAAGCTTTCTTT
TRBJ2-5 | NA | NA | TRBV11-2 | CASSYWTDQETQYF | TGTGCCAGCAGCTATTGGACTGATCAAGAGACCCAGTACTTC
TRBJ1-6 | NA | NA | TRBV6-6 | CASNPRGAESPLHF | TGTGCCAGCAACCCCCGCGGTGCGGAATCACCCCTCCACTTT
TRBJ2-1 | NA | NA | TRBV27 | CASSFRGDDNEQFF | TGTGCCAGCAGTTTCCGCGGGGACGACAATGAGCAGTTCTTC
TRBJ2-3 | NA | TRBD2 | TRBV19 | CASRSSGGWADTQYF | TGTGCCAGTAGGTCTAGCGGGGGGTGGGCAGATACGCAGTATTTT
TRBJ2-7 | NA | TRBD2 | TRBV7-9 | CASSKTSGMSSYEQYF | TGTGCCAGCAGCAAAACTAGCGGAATGAGCTCCTACGAGCAGTACTTC
TRBJ1-6 | NA | NA | TRBV3-1/TRBV3-2 | CASSWEGTNNSPLHF | TGTGCCAGCAGTTGGGAGGGGACAAACAATTCACCCCTCCACTTT
TRBJ1-4 | once | NA | TRBV11-3 | CASSPSAGDLNEKLFF | TGTGCCAGCAGCCCCTCGGCAGGGGATTTGAATGAAAAACTGTTTTTT
TRBJ1-3 | NA | NA | TRBV27 | CASWSGSSGNTIYF | TGTGCCAGCTGGTCCGGGAGCTCTGGAAACACCATATATTTT
TRBJ1-5 | NA | NA | TRBV27 | CASSLNRGSSNQPQHF | TGTGCCAGCAGTTTAAATCGGGGGTCTAGCAATCAGCCCCAGCATTTT
TRBJ1-3 | NA | NA | TRBV4-1 | CASSHPTGTGNTIYF | TGCGCCAGCAGCCACCCGACAGGTACTGGAAACACCATATATTTT
TRBJ2-7 | NA | NA | TRBV24-1 | CATSDRIGEQYF | TGTGCCACCAGCGACAGGATCGGGGAGCAGTACTTC
TRBJ2-1 | NA | NA | TRBV19 | CASSIGQNNEQFF | TGTGCCAGTAGTATTGGGCAGAACAATGAGCAGTTCTTC
TRBJ2-4 | NA | TRBD2 | TRBV7-8 | CASSSDGLAGGPAKNIQYF | TGTGCCAGCAGCTCCGACGGACTAGCGGGGGGGCCGGCCAAAAACATTCAGTACTTC
TRBJ1-5 | few | NA | TRBV27 | CASSLFASSNQPQHF | TGTGCCAGCAGTTTATTTGCCAGTAGCAATCAGCCCCAGCATTTT
TRBJ1-6 | once | TRBD1 | TRBV19 | CASRRGQQGHSPLHF | TGTGCCAGTAGAAGGGGGCAACAAGGCCATTCACCCCTCCACTTT
TRBJ1-2 | NA | TRBD1 | TRBV5-4 | CASSRPADRGNYGYTF | TGTGCCAGCAGCAGGCCGGCCGACAGGGGAAACTATGGCTACACCTTC
TRBJ1-1 | few | NA | TRBV27 | CASSPLVGAFTEAFF | TGTGCCAGCAGTCCCCTTGTGGGCGCGTTCACTGAAGCTTTCTTT
TRBJ1-1 | NA | TRBD1 | TRBV19 | CASSRDRGLTEAFF | TGTGCCAGTAGTCGGGACAGGGGTTTAACTGAAGCTTTCTTT